This T cell receptor beta chain was retrieved from a study of blood T cell repertoires in COVID-19. Study details: Material from acute and convalescent COVID-19 was sourced from the United States, Italy and Spain. From T cells, B-cell-depleted T cells, or PBMCs came the material, which was cDNA or gDNA.

This CDR3 spans 13 amino acids. Trimming removed 4 bases from V and 2 bases from J; junction bases left unmatched: 1. CDR1 and CDR2 (germline): MGHDK, SYGVNS. The method was immunoSEQ multiplex PCR; TCRdb's version includes in-frame clones alone and lacks a portion of them. Altogether 150,000 to 200,000 clones are present, about 81% being singletons, with the ten largest covering 9.5% to 13%. The origin of this receptor is a human donor in a cohort sampled during active COVID-19. The chain combines TRBV25-1 with TRBJ1-2; 7 bases align to TRBD1. The specimen was peripheral blood. The CDR3 bases are TGTGCCAGCAGTGGACAGGGAAACTATGGCTACACCTTC. This codes for CASSGQGNYGYTF.